Included here is one TCR beta chain sequence, with context. This sample was taken from a study of blood T cell repertoires in COVID-19. In the study overall: Donors in the United States, Italy and Spain gave samples during acute or convalescent COVID-19. Sources were T cells, B-cell-depleted T cells, or PBMCs; the material itself was cDNA or gDNA.

Clinical history reported by participants formed the basis on which cohorts were assigned. In the study's own analysis: Researchers report that nucleated cell counts were estimated from reference gene primer amplification. This table comes from immunoSEQ multiplex PCR, and its TCRdb copy is limited to in-frame clones, with some not included. D and trimming come from the DNA, and the V and J calls and clone size come from that table. This table holds over 250,000 clones, roughly 90% found once. CDR1 is LGHDT, CDR2 YNNKEL, per germline (reference sequence). Trimming removed 1 base at V and 8 bases at J, with 3 bases between. The CDR3 sequence is 11 residues long.

This TCR derives from a woman between 25 and 40 years old who had recovered from COVID-19. The rearrangement joins TRBV3-1 (or the pseudogene TRBV3-2) to TRBJ2-1; D is unresolved. Sequenced: PBMCs or T cells enriched from blood (not recorded which). The CDR3 region is CASSQADEQFF. The CDR3, as DNA: TGTGCCAGCAGCCAAGCCGATGAGCAGTTCTTC.